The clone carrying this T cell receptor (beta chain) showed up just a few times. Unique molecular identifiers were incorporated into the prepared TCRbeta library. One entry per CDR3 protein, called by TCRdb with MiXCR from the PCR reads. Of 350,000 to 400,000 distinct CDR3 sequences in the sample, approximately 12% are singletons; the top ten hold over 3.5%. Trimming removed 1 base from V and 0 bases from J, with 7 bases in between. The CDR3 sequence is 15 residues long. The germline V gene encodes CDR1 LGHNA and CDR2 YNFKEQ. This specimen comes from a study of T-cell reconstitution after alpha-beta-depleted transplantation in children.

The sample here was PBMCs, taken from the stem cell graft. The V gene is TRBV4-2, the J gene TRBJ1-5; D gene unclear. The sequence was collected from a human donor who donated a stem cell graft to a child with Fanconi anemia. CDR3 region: CASSQGSNSNQPQHF. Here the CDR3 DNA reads TGTGCCAGCAGCCAAGGTAGTAATAGCAATCAGCCCCAGCATTTT.